These 28 T cell receptor beta chains were all obtained from the same sample, sequenced in a study of T cells in Graves' hyperthyroidism and ophthalmopathy. TCR beta CDR3 sequences were amplified from RNA transcripts. HTBI primers were employed in a first-round RT-PCR of the TCR CDR3. MiXCR, applied by TCRdb to the multiplex PCR reads, yields one record per CDR3 protein. Here the sample spans hundreds of thousands of distinct CDR3 sequences, approximately 15% being singletons. What was sequenced was blood. The receptors were gathered from a woman in her twenties or thirties with Graves' hyperthyroidism.

The V gene is TRBV7-8, the J gene TRBJ2-4, with a possible D match to TRBD2 (6 bases). Germline loops: CDR1 SGHVS, CDR2 FQNEAQ. The CDR3 is 16 residues long. V dropped 8 bases and J dropped 5 bases, with 22 bases sitting between them. The CDR3 protein is CASRSWRRAPQNIQYF. As DNA, the CDR3 is TGTGCCAGCCGCTCCTGGAGGAGGGCCCCACAAAACATTCAGTACTTC.

The rearrangement links TRBV4-1 to TRBJ1-2; 9 bases are shared with TRBD1. Germline V gene lookup returns CDR1 MGHRA and CDR2 YSYEKL. This CDR3 is built from 15 residues. V dropped 1 base and J dropped 4; count of bases not matched to a gene: 4. CDR3 nucleotide sequence: TGCGCCAGCAGCCAAGCGGGACAGGGCTTCTATGGCTACACCTTC. Amino acids: CASSQAGQGFYGYTF.

This clonotype was counted at least ten times. The rearrangement joins TRBV9 to TRBJ2-3, with D tentatively TRBD1 or TRBD2 (5 bases each). V was shortened by 5 bases and J by 0 bases, with 13 bases between the two germline ends. The germline gives CDR1 SGDLS, CDR2 YYNGEE. This CDR3 contains 15 residues. In DNA form, the CDR3 reads TGTGCCAGCAGGGTTCGGGGCGGGAGCACAGATACGCAGTATTTT. This codes for CASRVRGGSTDTQYF.

This clonotype was observed many times. The chain couples TRBV6-1 to TRBJ2-7; D might be TRBD1 or TRBD2, each matching 8 bases. V lost 6 bases to trimming and J lost 2 bases, with 20 bases between them. The CDR3 has 16 residues. Looked up from germline, CDR1 is MNHNS and CDR2 is SASEGT. Written as DNA, the CDR3 is TGTGCCAGCAGCCCGGGGGGGGGACAGGTCCCCTACGAGCAGTACTTC. Amino acid sequence: CASSPGGGQVPYEQYF.

This clonotype was detected a few times. The rearrangement uses TRBV28 and TRBJ1-5; 8 bases agree with TRBD1. The V gene end was trimmed by 6 bases and the J gene end by 9 bases; junction bases not matched to a gene: 10. Germline V gene data show CDR1 as MDHEN and CDR2 as SYDVKM. This CDR3 comprises 14 residues. In DNA, the CDR3 is TGTGCCAGCAGGTTGACAGGGGCCTCCGGGCCCCAGCATTTT. As protein: CASRLTGASGPQHF.

This clonotype appeared many times. CDR3 sequence (DNA): TGTGCCAGCAGCGTAGGGGGTGAGACCTACGAGCAGTACTTC. Translating gives CASSVGGETYEQYF. The chain uses TRBV9 and TRBJ2-7; no reliable D call. This CDR3 has 14 amino acids. V was cut by 0 bases and J by 2 bases, with 9 bases left in between. In germline, CDR1 is SGDLS, CDR2 YYNGEE.

The V call is TRBV15, the J call TRBJ1-4; D remains unclear. The CDR3 loop spans 13 amino acids. CDR1 is LNHNV and CDR2 is YYDKDF in the germline V gene (reference sequence). Trimming shortened V by 1 base and J by 5 bases, and 5 bases separated the two germline ends. The DNA of the CDR3 is TGTGCCACCAGCAGAGTAGGGAATGAAAAACTGTTTTTT. Translating it yields CATSRVGNEKLFF.

In its sample, this clonotype was seen many times. The chain uses TRBV10-3 and TRBJ2-2, with D uncertain. The CDR3 covers 16 residues. The germline CDR1 and CDR2 sequences are ENHRY and SYGVKD. Trimming removed 1 base at V and 1 base at J, with 10 bases between. This chain's CDR3 is CAISELEAGNTGELFF. The CDR3 nucleotides are TGTGCCATCAGTGAGTTAGAGGCAGGGAACACCGGGGAGCTGTTTTTT.

This clonotype was picked up many times. The chain employs TRBV7-2 and TRBJ1-5; D perhaps matches TRBD1 (6 bases). Trimming removed 4 bases from V and 7 bases from J, with 11 bases in between. The CDR3 spans 13 residues. CDR1 SGHTA and CDR2 FQGNSA come from the germline V gene. The CDR3 DNA reads TGTGCCAGCAGCTCAGCCGGGACACAGCCCCAGCATTTT. Translating it yields CASSSAGTQPQHF.

This clonotype was counted only a few times. V usage is TRBV9 and J usage is TRBJ2-1; 11 nucleotides agree with TRBD2. Germline-derived CDR1 and CDR2 are SGDLS and YYNGEE. There are 15 residues in the CDR3. Unmatched junction bases numbered 5, after V lost 0 bases and J lost 9 bases. DNA for the CDR3: TGTGCCAGCAGCGTAGAACTAGCGGGAGTTGGTGAGCAGTTCTTC. Translating it yields CASSVELAGVGEQFF.

This clonotype was recorded at least ten times. The V gene is TRBV20-1, the J gene TRBJ2-5; 11 positions agree with TRBD2. This CDR3 spans 17 amino acids. The trim removed 1 base at V and 2 bases at J, leaving 9 bases unmatched. Germline CDR1 and CDR2: DFQATT and SNEGSKA (reference sequence). CDR3 coding DNA: TGCAGTGCTAGAGCCCCAATCATAGCGGGAGGGCAAGAGACCCAGTACTTC. It translates to CSARAPIIAGGQETQYF.

The sample holds many counts of this clonotype. J is TRBJ2-5 and V is TRBV6-5; possible D gene TRBD2, 6 bases. This CDR3 is built from 18 residues. The germline CDR1 and CDR2 sequences are MNHEY and SVGAGI. Trimming took off 0 bases at V and 5 bases at J, with 22 bases between the two ends. CDR3 residues: CASSYSPRDGRPPETQYF. CDR3 DNA sequence: TGTGCCAGCAGTTACTCTCCGCGGGACGGTAGACCCCCGGAGACCCAGTACTTC.

This clonotype was observed a handful of times. The chain recombines TRBV28 with TRBJ1-3, with D maybe TRBD1 (5 bases). The CDR3 extends over 12 amino acids. Germline CDR1 and CDR2: MDHEN and SYDVKM. Written as DNA, the CDR3 is TGTGTCGCGGGGCGCTCTGGAAACACCATATATTTT. Encoded protein: CVAGRSGNTIYF. The full variable domain, with the rest looked up from reference TRBV28 and TRBJ1-3, is DVKVTQSSRYLVKRTGEKVFLECVQDMDHENMFWYRQDPGLGLRLIYFSYDVKMKEKGDIPEGYSVSREKKERFSLILESASTNQTSMYLCVAGRSGNTIYFGEGSWLTVV.

This clonotype was recorded a few times. CDR3 bases: TGTGCCAGCACCAATACAGCCGTCTCCTACGAGCAGTACTTC. This gives the protein CASTNTAVSYEQYF. This sequence joins TRBV2 and TRBJ2-7; D not certain. Per the germline V gene, CDR1 is SNHLY and CDR2 is FYNNEI. CDR3 length: 14 amino acids. The germline V and J ends were trimmed by 7 bases and 0 bases, with 13 bases remaining between them.

At least ten counts were recorded for this clonotype. V usage is TRBV2 and J usage is TRBJ1-1; the D gene is possibly TRBD1 (5 bases). This CDR3 is 13 amino acids long. Germline assignment: CDR1 SNHLY and CDR2 FYNNEI. V was cut by 7 bases and J by 2 bases, with 11 bases left in between. CDR3 coding DNA: TGTGCCAGCACCCGACAGACTAACACTGAAGCTTTCTTT. Residues: CASTRQTNTEAFF.

This clonotype was recorded at least ten times. This chain connects TRBV29-1 to TRBJ2-3, with D possibly TRBD1 on 5 matching bases. Germline V gene sequence: CDR1 SQVTM, CDR2 ANQGSEA. Between the trimmed V and J ends, which lost 2 bases and 4 bases, there was a span of 7 bases. The CDR3 loop spans 12 amino acids. The CDR3: CSVERGADTQYF. The CDR3 DNA reads TGCAGCGTTGAAAGGGGCGCAGATACGCAGTATTTT.

This clonotype was recorded many times. This rearrangement joins TRBV28 to TRBJ2-1; TRBD2 agrees at 11 bases. The CDR3 is 13 amino acids. CDR1 is MDHEN and CDR2 is SYDVKM in the germline V gene. J was trimmed by 9 bases and V by 3 bases; bases with no gene match: 1. CDR3 sequence: CASSFSGRGEQFF. CDR3 nucleotides: TGTGCCAGCAGTTTTAGCGGGAGGGGTGAGCAGTTCTTC.

This clonotype has ten or more counts. The chain joins TRBV15 to TRBJ1-5; a weak D match, TRBD1 (5 bases). The CDR3 length is 14 residues. The V end was cut by 4 bases, the J end by 7 bases, with 14 bases between. CDR1 LNHNV and CDR2 YYDKDF come from the germline V gene (reference sequence). CDR3 in amino acids: CATSNRDPGQPQHF. DNA for the CDR3: TGTGCCACCAGCAACCGGGACCCAGGACAGCCCCAGCATTTT.

A word on this clonotype: A much larger clonotype is one base distant, so this may be a read error. The chain is built from TRBV30 and TRBJ2-7; D is possibly TRBD2 (6 bases). The CDR3 runs 11 residues. Trimming took off 5 bases at V and 6 bases at J, with 11 bases between the two ends. The germline V gene encodes CDR1 GTSNPN and CDR2 SVGIG (reference sequence). Here the CDR3 DNA reads TGTGCCTGGGGGGGGATGGGCGAGCAGTACTTC. The encoded protein is CAWGGMGEQYF. Variable domain in full (rest from reference TRBV30 and TRBJ2-7): SQTIHQWPATLVQPVGSPLSLECTVEGTSNPNLYWYRQAAGRGLQLLFYSVGIGQISSEVPQNLSASRPQDRQFILSSKKLLLSDSGFYLCAWGGMGEQYFGPGTRLTVT.

This clonotype came up many times. The chain joins TRBV28 to TRBJ2-4; 8 nucleotides line up with TRBD1. Unmatched junction bases numbered 2, after V lost 5 bases and J lost 2 bases. This CDR3 contains 14 residues. Germline V gene sequence: CDR1 MDHEN, CDR2 SYDVKM. CDR3 loop: CASSGQGTKNIQYF. For the CDR3, the DNA is TGTGCCAGCAGTGGACAGGGAACCAAAAACATTCAGTACTTC.

This clonotype has more than one count but fewer than ten. CDR3 sequence (DNA): TGTGCCAGCAGCCAGGACAGCCGATATGGCTACACCTTC. It yields the protein CASSQDSRYGYTF. The genes are TRBV6-2 or TRBV6-3 and TRBJ1-2; D possibly corresponds to TRBD1 (6 bases). Germline CDR1 reads MNHEY; CDR2 reads SVGEGT. The CDR3 spans 13 residues. The ends were cut back, 6 bases at V and 5 bases at J, with 13 bases in the middle.

J is TRBJ2-1 and V is TRBV7-3; TRBD1 might be the D (5 bases). V was trimmed by 3 bases and J by 2 bases, leaving 11 bases between them. Germline CDR1 and CDR2: SGHTA and FQGTGA. There are 15 residues in the CDR3. The CDR3 here is CASSFSQGAYNEQFF. Written as DNA, the CDR3 is TGTGCCAGCAGCTTTTCCCAGGGTGCCTACAATGAGCAGTTCTTC.

This clonotype was seen only a few times. This chain joins TRBV7-3 and TRBJ1-1; TRBD1 matches at 9 bases. The CDR3 runs to 20 residues. The germline CDR1 and CDR2 sequences are SGHTA and FQGTGA. V dropped 0 bases and J dropped 1; count of bases not matched to a gene: 15. This CDR3 reads CASSLTGDIQGAEPNTEAFF. In DNA, the CDR3 is TGTGCCAGCAGCTTAACGGGGGACATACAGGGGGCCGAACCGAACACTGAAGCTTTCTTT.

Notes on this clonotype: A much larger clone differs by one base, so this may be a read error. The chain combines TRBV28 with TRBJ2-1, with 11 bases lining up with TRBD2. CDR3 length: 16 residues. Germline V gives CDR1 MDHEN, CDR2 SYDVKM. The CDR3 here is CASRPGLAGSYNEQLF. The CDR3 DNA sequence: TGTGCCAGCAGACCCGGACTAGCGGGCTCCTACAATGAGCAGCTCTTC.

A few counts support this clonotype. V and J are TRBV28 and TRBJ2-2, with TRBD2 matching over 11 bases. With 5 bases clipped from V and 6 bases from J, the junction kept 8 bases outside the gene matches. In germline, CDR1 is MDHEN, CDR2 SYDVKM. The CDR3 runs to 16 residues. The CDR3: CASSLTSGRRSGELFF. CDR3 nucleotides: TGTGCCAGCAGTCTCACTAGCGGGAGAAGGTCCGGGGAGCTGTTTTTT. Based on the CDR3 plus reference TRBV28 and TRBJ2-2, the full variable domain is DVKVTQSSRYLVKRTGEKVFLECVQDMDHENMFWYRQDPGLGLRLIYFSYDVKMKEKGDIPEGYSVSREKKERFSLILESASTNQTSMYLCASSLTSGRRSGELFFGEGSRLTVL.

The chain uses TRBV10-2 and TRBJ1-1; TRBD1 is a possible D gene (5 bases). The CDR3 sequence is 11 residues long. With 5 bases removed from V and 7 bases from J, the gap between germline ends came to 8 bases. CDR1 and CDR2 (germline): WSHSY, SAAADI. The CDR3 DNA follows: TGCGCCAGCAGTATGACAGTTGAAGCTTTCTTT. Its protein product is CASSMTVEAFF.

The chain has TRBV20-1 and TRBJ1-5; D may be TRBD1 (5 bases). Germline-derived CDR1 and CDR2 are DFQATT and SNEGSKA (reference sequence). V was pared by 6 bases and J by 6 bases, with 15 bases between. The CDR3 contains 13 residues. The CDR3 sequence is CSAQDRWGQPQHF. Written as DNA, the CDR3 is TGCAGTGCGCAAGACAGATGGGGTCAGCCCCAGCATTTT.

This clonotype has at least ten counts. The chain carries TRBV19 and TRBJ1-1; D gene uncertain. Germline V gives CDR1 LNHDA, CDR2 SQIVND (reference sequence). CDR3 length: 13 residues. Trimming cost V 3 bases and J 6 bases, with 11 bases left between them. The CDR3 protein is CASSMWGAAEAFF. The CDR3 DNA sequence: TGTGCCAGTAGTATGTGGGGTGCGGCTGAAGCTTTCTTT.